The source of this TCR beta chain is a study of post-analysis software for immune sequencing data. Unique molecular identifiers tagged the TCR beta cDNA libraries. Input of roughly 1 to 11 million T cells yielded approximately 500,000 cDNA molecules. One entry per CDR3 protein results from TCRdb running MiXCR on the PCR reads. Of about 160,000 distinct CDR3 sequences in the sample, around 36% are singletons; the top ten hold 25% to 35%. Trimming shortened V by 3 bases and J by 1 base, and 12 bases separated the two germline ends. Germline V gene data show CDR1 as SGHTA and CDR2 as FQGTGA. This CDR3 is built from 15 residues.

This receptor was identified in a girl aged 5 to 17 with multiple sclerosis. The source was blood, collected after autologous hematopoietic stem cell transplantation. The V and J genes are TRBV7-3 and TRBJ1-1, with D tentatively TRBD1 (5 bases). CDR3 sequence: CASSFRPGGNTEAFF. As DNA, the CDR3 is TGTGCCAGCAGCTTCCGACCCGGGGGGAACACTGAAGCTTTCTTT.